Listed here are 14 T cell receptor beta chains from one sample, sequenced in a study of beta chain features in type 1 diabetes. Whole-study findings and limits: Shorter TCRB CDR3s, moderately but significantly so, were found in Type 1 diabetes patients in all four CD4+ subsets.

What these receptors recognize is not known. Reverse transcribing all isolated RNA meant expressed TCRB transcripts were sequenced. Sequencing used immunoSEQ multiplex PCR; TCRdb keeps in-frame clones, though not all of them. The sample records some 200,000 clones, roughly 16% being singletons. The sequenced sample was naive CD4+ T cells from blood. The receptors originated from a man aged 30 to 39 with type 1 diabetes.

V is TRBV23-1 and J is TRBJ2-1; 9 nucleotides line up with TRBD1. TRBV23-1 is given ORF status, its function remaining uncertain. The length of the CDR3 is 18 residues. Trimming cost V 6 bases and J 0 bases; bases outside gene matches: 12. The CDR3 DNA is TGCGCCAGCAGAACCGGACAGGGGAAAAAACCCTCCTACAATGAGCAGTTCTTC. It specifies CASRTGQGKKPSYNEQFF.

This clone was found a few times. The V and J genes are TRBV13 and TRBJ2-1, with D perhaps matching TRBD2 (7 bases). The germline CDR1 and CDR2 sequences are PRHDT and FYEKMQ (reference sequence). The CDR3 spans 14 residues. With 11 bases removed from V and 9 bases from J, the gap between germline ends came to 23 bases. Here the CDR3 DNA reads TGTGCCCGGGAAGCGGGACACTTAAGTGGTGAGCAGTTCTTC. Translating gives CAREAGHLSGEQFF.

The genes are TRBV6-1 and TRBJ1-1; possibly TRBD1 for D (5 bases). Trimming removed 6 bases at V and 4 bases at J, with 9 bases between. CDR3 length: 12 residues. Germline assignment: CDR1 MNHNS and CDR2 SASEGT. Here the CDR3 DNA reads TGTGCCAGCAGGGGGCTCGGCACTGAAGCTTTCTTT. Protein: CASRGLGTEAFF.

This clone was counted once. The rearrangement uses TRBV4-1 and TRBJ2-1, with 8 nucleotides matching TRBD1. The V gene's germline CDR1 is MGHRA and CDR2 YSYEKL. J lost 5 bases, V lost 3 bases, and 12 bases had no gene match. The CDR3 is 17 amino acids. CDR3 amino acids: CASSHGRTGQANNEQFF. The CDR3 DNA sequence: TGCGCCAGCAGCCACGGAAGAACGGGACAGGCTAACAATGAGCAGTTCTTC.

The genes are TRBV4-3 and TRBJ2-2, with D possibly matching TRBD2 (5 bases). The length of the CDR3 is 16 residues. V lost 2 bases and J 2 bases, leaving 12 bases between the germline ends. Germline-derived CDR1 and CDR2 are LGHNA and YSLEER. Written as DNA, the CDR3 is TGCGCCAGCAGCCAATTCAGCGGCCCCAACACCGGGGAGCTGTTTTTT. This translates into CASSQFSGPNTGELFF.

The CDR3 loop is CASSLTTSGRSDTQYF. In DNA, the CDR3 is TGTGCCAGCAGTTTGACGACTAGCGGGAGATCAGATACGCAGTATTTT. The V and J genes are TRBV28 and TRBJ2-3; 12 bases are a match to TRBD2. Germline trimming cut 3 bases from V and 4 bases from J; bases unmatched to any gene: 5. Germline V CDR1 and CDR2: MDHEN, SYDVKM. The CDR3 spans 16 residues.

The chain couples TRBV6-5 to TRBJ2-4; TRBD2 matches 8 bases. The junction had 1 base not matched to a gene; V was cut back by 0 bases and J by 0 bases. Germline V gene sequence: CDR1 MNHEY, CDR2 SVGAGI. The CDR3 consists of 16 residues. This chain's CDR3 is CASSYSLAVAKNIQYF. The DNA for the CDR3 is TGTGCCAGCAGTTACTCACTAGCGGTAGCCAAAAACATTCAGTACTTC.

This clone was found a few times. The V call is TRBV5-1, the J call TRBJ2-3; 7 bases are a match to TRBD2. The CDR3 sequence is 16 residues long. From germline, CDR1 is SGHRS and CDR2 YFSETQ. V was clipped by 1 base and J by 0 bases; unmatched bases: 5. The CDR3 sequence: CASSLLPGGSTDTQYF. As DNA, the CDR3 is TGCGCCAGCAGCTTGCTACCGGGAGGAAGCACAGATACGCAGTATTTT. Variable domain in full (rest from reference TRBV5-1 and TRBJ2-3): KAGVTQTPRYLIKTRGQQVTLSCSPISGHRSVSWYQQTPGQGLQFLFEYFSETQRNKGNFPGRFSGRQFSNSRSEMNVSTLELGDSALYLCASSLLPGGSTDTQYFGPGTRLTVL.

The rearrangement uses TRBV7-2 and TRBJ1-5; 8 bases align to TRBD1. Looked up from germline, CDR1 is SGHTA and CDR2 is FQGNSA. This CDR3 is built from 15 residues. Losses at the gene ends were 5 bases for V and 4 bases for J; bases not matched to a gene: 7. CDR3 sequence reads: CASSLQGAVNQPQHF. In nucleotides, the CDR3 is TGTGCCAGCAGCCTCCAGGGGGCTGTGAATCAGCCCCAGCATTTT.

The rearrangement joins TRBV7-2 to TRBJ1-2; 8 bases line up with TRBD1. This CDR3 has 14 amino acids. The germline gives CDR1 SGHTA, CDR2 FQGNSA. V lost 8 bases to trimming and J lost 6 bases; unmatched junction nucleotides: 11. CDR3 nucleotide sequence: TGTGCCAGCGGACAGGGCTGGGAGGGTAATGGCTACACCTTC. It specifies CASGQGWEGNGYTF.

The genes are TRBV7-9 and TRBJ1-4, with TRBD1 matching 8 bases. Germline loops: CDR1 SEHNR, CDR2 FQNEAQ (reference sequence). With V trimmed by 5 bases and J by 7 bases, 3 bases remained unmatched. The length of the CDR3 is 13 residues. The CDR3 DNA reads TGTGCCAGCAGCGACAGGGGAGGTGAAAAACTGTTTTTT. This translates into CASSDRGGEKLFF.

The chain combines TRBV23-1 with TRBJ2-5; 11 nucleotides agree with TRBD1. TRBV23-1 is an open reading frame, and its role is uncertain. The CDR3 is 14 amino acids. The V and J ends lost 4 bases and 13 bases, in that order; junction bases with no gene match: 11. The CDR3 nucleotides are TGCGCCAGCAGTCGGCCGGGACAGGGGGACCAGGCGTACTTC. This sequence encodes CASSRPGQGDQAYF.

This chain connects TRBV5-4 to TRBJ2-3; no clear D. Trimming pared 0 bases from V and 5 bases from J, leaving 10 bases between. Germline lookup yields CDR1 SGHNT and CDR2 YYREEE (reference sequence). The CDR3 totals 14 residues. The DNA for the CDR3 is TGTGCCAGCAGCTTGGAGGAGATAGGAGATACGCAGTATTTT. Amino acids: CASSLEEIGDTQYF.

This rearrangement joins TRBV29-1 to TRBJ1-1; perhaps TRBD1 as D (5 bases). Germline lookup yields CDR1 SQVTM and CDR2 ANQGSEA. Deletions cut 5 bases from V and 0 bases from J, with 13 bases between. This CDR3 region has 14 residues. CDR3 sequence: CSVPDSLMNTEAFF. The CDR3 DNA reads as TGCAGCGTTCCTGACAGTTTAATGAACACTGAAGCTTTCTTT.